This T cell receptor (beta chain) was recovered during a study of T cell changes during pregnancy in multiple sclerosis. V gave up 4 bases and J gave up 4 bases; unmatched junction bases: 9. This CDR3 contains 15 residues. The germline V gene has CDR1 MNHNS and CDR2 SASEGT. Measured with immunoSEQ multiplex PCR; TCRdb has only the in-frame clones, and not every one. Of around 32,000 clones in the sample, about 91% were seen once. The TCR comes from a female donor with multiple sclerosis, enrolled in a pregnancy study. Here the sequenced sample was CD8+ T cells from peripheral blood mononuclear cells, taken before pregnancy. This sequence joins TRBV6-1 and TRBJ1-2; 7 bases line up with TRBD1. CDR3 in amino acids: CASSASEGAFYGYTF. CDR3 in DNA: TGTGCCAGCAGTGCATCTGAGGGGGCGTTCTATGGCTACACCTTC.